Included here is one TCR beta chain sequence, with context. The specificity of this receptor is unknown. No base quality values were provided; no much bigger clone lies one nucleotide off. TCR CDR3 regions were amplified from genomic DNA by multiplex PCR using the deep immunoSEQ assay. Extracted genomic DNA from each cell subset was spread evenly across all wells of several immunoSEQ 96-well plates, with each plate serving as a replicate. For sorted subsets, 200 ng of genomic DNA, equivalent to roughly 33,000 T cell genomes, went into each replicate PCR. The purified libraries were quantified using a Qubit 3.0 fluorometer, sized with a Bioanalyzer 2100, and then quantified again using the KAPA Library Quantification kit. Every immunoSEQ 96-well plate was sequenced on a separate single-read 150-cycle Illumina NextSeq 550 flow cell. The paper's data handling went like this. Because only junctional sequences without quality scores were contained in the immunoSEQ output, filtering matching that applied to full-length reads could not be performed. To assign V/J genes and CDR3, sequences were annotated using PyIR, a Python wrapper for IgBLAST v1.9, with IMGT germline references. Any read was removed if the V/J assignment was weak (E-value above 1e-6), the CDR3 was missing, or the read contained stop codons, out-of-frame junctions, or ambiguous translated residues. V3J clonotypes were defined as sequences sharing an identical inferred V gene, J gene, and CDR3 amino acid sequence. Percentage overlap between repertoires was calculated by dividing the number of shared unique clonotypes by the size of the smaller repertoire. Richness of each repertoire was evaluated using RTK rarefaction, the Chao1 estimator, and Recon v2.1 estimates of unobserved clonotypes. Generation probabilities for all TCRbeta clonotypes obtained by the gDNA method from several donors were computed using OLGA. Held by TCRdb, this immuneACCESS table contains in-frame sequences only and omits some clones. Under half of the omission traces to an unresolved V gene where checked; the cause of the rest is unknown. V and J calls and clone size are as listed in that table; D and trimming were resolved from the DNA. In all, the sample holds over 2 million clones, and 95% of those were seen once. Roughly 0.13% of the sample is held by the ten biggest clonotypes.

The sample originates from a study of shared clonotypes between healthy human individuals (dated by TCRdb to the early 2020s). Background on the whole study: Three men and a couple of women, aged 18 to 49 years, made up the cohort. For each donor, CD4 naive and CD4 memory were each given three plates, CD8 naive was given two plates, and CD8 memory was given one plate. To estimate repertoire size and how much clonotypes are shared between individuals, the study performed deep sequencing of blood TCR repertoires from 4 to 6 healthy adults. To increase sequencing depth and limit assay-specific biases, TCR repertoire library preparation and sequencing were carried out by different laboratories using diverse techniques. Each donor's leukapheresis produced roughly between about 0.9 and 9.5 billion PBMCs. General conclusions and limits of the study: Sampling was restricted to blood, and TCR repertoires in tissue are likely to differ from TCR repertoires in blood. Incomplete sequencing was indicated by rarefaction of sorted-subset datasets, despite the large sequencing depth. The genetic and exposure-history diversity represented was limited by the small number of donors. Compared with non-shared clonotypes, clonotypes shared by all four sorted-subset donors had higher generation probabilities. Pairwise subsampling led to the expectation that sequencing depth would affect the degree of clonotype sharing among donors. When a handful of donors were compared, the shared fraction of clonotypes was around 5% for naive CD4, roughly 3.4% for naive CD8, 2% to 2.5% for memory CD4, and around 0.37% for memory CD8. Naive subsets generally had larger estimated clonotype richness than memory subsets.

From its cysteine to its phenylalanine, the CDR3 spans 12 amino acids. CDR3 DNA is the only sequence kept; it has 36 bases, read in frame from the first base. CDR1 and CDR2 (MNHEY, SVGAGI) derive from the germline V gene. Trimming removed 6 bases from V and 7 bases from J, leaving 12 bases between the germline ends. The donors were healthy, HIV-negative adults who had no recently reported acute infections or vaccinations. All donors were Caucasian adults living in Nashville, Tennessee, USA. CD4+ T cells were enriched by magnetic negative selection; naive cells were then positively selected on CD45RA, and the negative fraction formed the memory subset. After blood collection by leukapheresis, PBMCs were isolated using Ficoll-Histopaque density gradient centrifugation and then cryopreserved in the vapor phase of liquid nitrogen. Analytical flow cytometry was used to check the purity and quantity of each magnetically sorted T cell population. From each sorted fraction, genomic DNA was isolated and quantified by UV absorbance on a Nanodrop 2000c.

This sequence originates from a man younger than 30 in good health. The chain links TRBV6-5 with TRBJ1-2; tentative D gene TRBD1, with 6 bases matching. Specimen: naive CD4+ T cells sorted from blood. The sample's cell subset or site label, in plain terms: CD45RA+ positively selected. The CDR3 here reads CASRSGQSGYTF. The nucleotides are TGTGCCAGCAGGTCGGGACAAAGTGGCTACACCTTC.